This passage covers 27 T cell receptor beta chains from one sample sequenced in a study of blood T cells in healthy people across ages. A J-beta primer mix and a sample-barcoded 5' primer were used in a second PCR of roughly 6 to 12 cycles. MiXCR, run by TCRdb on the 5' RACE reads, gives a single entry per CDR3 protein. The sample has around 800,000 distinct CDR3 sequences, roughly 25% seen once. The same data also went into a second study, on T cells of mothers and their children.

Sequences were obtained from blood. Source of these receptors: a boy between 10 and 17 years old in good health.

CDR3 sequence reads: CASRQGARGSPLHF. The CDR3, as DNA: TGTGCCAGCAGACAGGGGGCTCGGGGTTCACCCCTCCACTTT. J is TRBJ1-6 and V is TRBV7-2; 9 bases line up with TRBD1. V gave up 6 bases and J gave up 9 bases; unmatched junction bases: 6. The CDR3 extends over 14 amino acids. CDR1 is SGHTA and CDR2 is FQGNSA in the germline V gene.

This clonotype was detected ten times or more. The chain uses TRBV24-1 and TRBJ2-1; D could derive from TRBD1 or TRBD2 (5 bases each). The CDR3 extends over 12 amino acids. V was pared by 4 bases and J by 10 bases, with 10 bases between. Germline V gives CDR1 KGHDR, CDR2 SFDVKD. The CDR3 sequence: CATSEWDGEQFF. CDR3 nucleotides: TGTGCCACCAGTGAGTGGGACGGCGAGCAGTTCTTC.

This clonotype has a handful of counts. The V call is TRBV27, the J call TRBJ2-5, with 12 nucleotides matching TRBD2. This CDR3 is 16 amino acids long. Germline assignment: CDR1 MNHEY and CDR2 SMNVEV (reference sequence). V lost 2 bases to trimming and J lost 5 bases; unmatched junction nucleotides: 6. As DNA, the CDR3 is TGTGCCAGCAGTTTAACAATTGGACTAGCGGGGGAGACCCAGTACTTC. Its translation: CASSLTIGLAGETQYF.

This clonotype turned up a few times. This chain's CDR3 is CASSQDFSSGGNIQYF. CDR3 sequence (DNA): TGTGCCAGCAGCCAAGATTTCTCCTCCGGGGGAAACATTCAGTACTTC. The chain has TRBV4-2 and TRBJ2-4; a possible D gene is TRBD2 (6 bases). The CDR3 spans 16 residues. The V gene lost 0 bases and the J gene lost 6 bases, with 15 bases spanning the gap. Germline CDR1 is LGHNA and CDR2 is YNFKEQ.

This clonotype was detected only a few times. The chain employs TRBV12-3 or TRBV12-4 and TRBJ2-5, with TRBD2 as a possible D gene (6 bases). CDR3 size: 17 residues. V was pared by 2 bases and J by 0 bases, with 16 bases between. CDR3 protein: CASSLFRGKSDQETQYF. CDR3 DNA sequence: TGTGCCAGCAGTTTATTTCGGGGGAAATCGGACCAAGAGACCCAGTACTTC.

This clonotype has only a few counts. The chain links TRBV28 to TRBJ1-2; D might be TRBD1 (5 bases). V lost 1 base and J 1 base, leaving 7 bases between the germline ends. From germline, CDR1 is MDHEN and CDR2 SYDVKM. CDR3 length: 14 residues. CDR3 nucleotides: TGTGCCAGCAGTTTATTGAGGGGTAACTATGGCTACACCTTC. It specifies CASSLLRGNYGYTF.

The chain couples TRBV7-9 to TRBJ2-1; D is undetermined. This CDR3 is built from 17 residues. Looked up from germline, CDR1 is SEHNR and CDR2 is FQNEAQ (reference sequence). V dropped 2 bases and J dropped 1 base, with 15 bases sitting between them. In DNA, the CDR3 is TGTGCCAGCAGCTTATTTGCACCAGGACCGTCCTACAATGAGCAGTTCTTC. Residues: CASSLFAPGPSYNEQFF.

This clonotype came up a few times. The J gene is TRBJ2-5, the V gene TRBV19; D ambiguous. The CDR3 extends over 14 amino acids. V shed 4 bases and J shed 5 bases, with 14 bases lying between them. Germline V gene lookup returns CDR1 LNHDA and CDR2 SQIVND (reference sequence). The CDR3 sequence is CASSRGPEEETQYF. CDR3 DNA: TGTGCCAGTAGTAGAGGACCCGAGGAGGAGACCCAGTACTTC.

This sequence joins TRBV5-1 and TRBJ1-1; D may be TRBD1 (5 bases). The ends were cut back, 0 bases at V and 0 bases at J, with 18 bases in the middle. The germline gives CDR1 SGHRS, CDR2 YFSETQ. CDR3 length equals 18 residues. CDR3 nucleotide sequence: TGCGCCAGCAGCTTGGAGTCAGGGTGGCGTCCCATGAACACTGAAGCTTTCTTT. It yields the protein CASSLESGWRPMNTEAFF.

The genes are TRBV9 and TRBJ2-1, with TRBD2 matching over 11 bases. V gave up 4 bases and J gave up 4 bases; unmatched junction bases: 7. Germline values: CDR1 SGDLS, CDR2 YYNGEE. CDR3 size: 16 residues. The CDR3 nucleotides are TGTGCCAGCAGCCCTCCTAGCGGGAGGAGATACAATGAGCAGTTCTTC. Its translation: CASSPPSGRRYNEQFF.

This clonotype has more than one count but fewer than ten. The rearrangement uses TRBV6-1 and TRBJ2-7, with 9 bases lining up with TRBD2. Germline V CDR1 and CDR2: MNHNS, SASEGT. The junction had 5 bases not matched to a gene; V was cut back by 9 bases and J by 5 bases. CDR3 length: 12 residues. CDR3 DNA: TGTGCCAGTCTCGCGGGGGGGAACGAGCAGTACTTC. Its protein product is CASLAGGNEQYF.

The rearrangement uses TRBV6-5 and TRBJ1-3; 8 bases align to TRBD1. This CDR3 is built from 14 residues. V lost 6 bases, J lost 8 bases, and 9 bases stayed unmatched. From germline, CDR1 is MNHEY and CDR2 SVGAGI. The CDR3 region is CASSSGQGGHTIYF. The CDR3 bases are TGTGCCAGCAGCTCAGGACAGGGCGGACACACCATATATTTT.

The chain recombines TRBV20-1 with TRBJ1-1; D is possibly TRBD1 (5 bases). CDR1 DFQATT and CDR2 SNEGSKA come from the germline V gene (reference sequence). The V end lost 5 bases, the J end lost 4 bases, and 14 bases lay between the germline ends. The CDR3 is 13 residues long. CDR3 loop: CSAGHLPTTEAFF. The CDR3 DNA is TGCAGTGCTGGACACCTGCCGACCACTGAAGCTTTCTTT.

This clonotype was seen a few times. The chain links TRBV4-1 to TRBJ2-2; D possibly corresponds to TRBD2 (7 bases). The CDR3 consists of 16 residues. Between the trimmed V and J ends, which lost 4 bases and 2 bases, there was a span of 14 bases. CDR1 and CDR2 (germline): MGHRA, YSYEKL. CDR3 in amino acids: CASSPVGGLNTGELFF. Written as DNA, the CDR3 is TGCGCCAGCAGCCCCGTCGGGGGGCTTAACACCGGGGAGCTGTTTTTT.

This clonotype was found a few times. The chain uses TRBV7-2 and TRBJ2-7; unclear D gene. V shed 0 bases and J shed 2 bases, with 5 bases lying between them. Per the germline V gene, CDR1 is SGHTA and CDR2 is FQGNSA. The CDR3 has 13 residues. The CDR3 DNA reads TGTGCCAGCAGCTTAGCCGCGACCTACGAGCAGTACTTC. Its translation: CASSLAATYEQYF.

At least ten counts were recorded for this clonotype. The V call is TRBV29-1, the J call TRBJ2-5; 7 bases match TRBD2. J lost 1 base, V lost 3 bases, and 2 bases had no gene match. Looked up from germline, CDR1 is SQVTM and CDR2 is ANQGSEA. The CDR3 covers 13 residues. CDR3 in amino acids: CSVDASGQETQYF. The DNA of the CDR3 is TGCAGCGTTGATGCTAGCGGCCAAGAGACCCAGTACTTC.

In this sample, this clonotype turned up a few times. The chain couples TRBV25-1 to TRBJ2-7; TRBD1 matches 12 bases. The CDR3 spans 15 residues. From germline, CDR1 is MGHDK and CDR2 SYGVNS. With V trimmed by 4 bases and J by 4 bases, 5 bases remained unmatched. CDR3 DNA sequence: TGTGCCAGCAGTGCACCGGGACAGGGGGCTTACGAGCAGTACTTC. Translating it yields CASSAPGQGAYEQYF.

This clonotype was counted between two and nine times. The CDR3 here is CATSETSGGAWSTGELFF. In DNA form, the CDR3 reads TGTGCCACCAGTGAGACTAGCGGGGGGGCCTGGTCCACCGGGGAGCTGTTTTTT. The rearrangement joins TRBV24-1 to TRBJ2-2, with 14 bases matching TRBD2. Germline V lookup: CDR1 KGHDR, CDR2 SFDVKD. Trimming took 4 bases from V and 4 from J; bases not matched to a gene: 7. This CDR3 is built from 18 residues.

The chain joins TRBV18 to TRBJ2-1; 9 bases are a match to TRBD1. The J call could be wrong; TRBJ2-5 is a better fit for the DNA end. The germline V gene has CDR1 KGHSH and CDR2 LQKENI. The CDR3 has 14 residues. The CDR3 sequence is CASSPAGQGETQYF. Here the CDR3 DNA reads TGTGCCAGCTCACCAGCGGGACAGGGAGAGACCCAGTACTTC.

This sequence joins TRBV15 and TRBJ2-4; D is unclear. The CDR3 runs 16 residues. V was trimmed by 1 base and J by 2 bases, leaving 12 bases between them. CDR1 LNHNV and CDR2 YYDKDF come from the germline V gene (reference sequence). CDR3 loop: CATSRGVGGPKNIQYF. Written as DNA, the CDR3 is TGTGCCACCAGCAGAGGGGTCGGTGGCCCCAAAAACATTCAGTACTTC.

The gene calls are TRBV20-1 and TRBJ2-7; D may be TRBD1 or TRBD2 (6 bases each). V gave up 1 base and J gave up 1 base, with 8 bases separating them. The CDR3 runs 13 residues. The germline V gene has CDR1 DFQATT and CDR2 SNEGSKA (reference sequence). Here the CDR3 DNA reads TGCAGTGCTAGAGGCGGGACATCCTACGAGCAGTACTTC. The encoded protein is CSARGGTSYEQYF.

This clonotype was counted only a few times. V and J are TRBV11-2 and TRBJ2-4; a possible D gene is TRBD2 (6 bases). Trimming pared 3 bases from V and 7 bases from J, leaving 19 bases between. This CDR3 is built from 16 residues. From germline, CDR1 is SGHAT and CDR2 FQNNGV. CDR3 protein: CASSLLSSATGNIQYF. CDR3 nucleotides: TGTGCCAGCAGCTTGCTTTCTAGCGCCACGGGGAACATTCAGTACTTC.

This clonotype was detected only a few times. This chain connects TRBV6-5 to TRBJ1-2; D might be TRBD1 (6 bases). Germline V gene sequence: CDR1 MNHEY, CDR2 SVGAGI. Trimming cost V 3 bases and J 8 bases, with 13 bases left between them. The CDR3 is made up of 13 amino acids. The CDR3 DNA is TGTGCCAGCAGTTATGGAGGGGGTCAAGGCTACACCTTC. Encoded protein: CASSYGGGQGYTF.

This clonotype was found a few times. The chain links TRBV7-9 to TRBJ2-5; D gene ambiguous. Trimming pared 4 bases from V and 5 bases from J, leaving 14 bases between. The CDR3 sequence is 14 residues long. In germline, CDR1 is SEHNR, CDR2 FQNEAQ (reference sequence). CDR3 loop: CASSSSVFRETQYF. CDR3 DNA sequence: TGTGCCAGCAGCTCTTCGGTGTTTCGGGAGACCCAGTACTTC. Filled out from reference TRBV7-9 and TRBJ2-5, the complete variable domain reads DTGVSQNPRHKITKRGQNVTFRCDPISEHNRLYWYRQTLGQGPEFLTYFQNEAQLEKSRLLSDRFSAERPKGSFSTLEIQRTEQGDSAMYLCASSSSVFRETQYFGPGTRLLVL.

This sequence joins TRBV11-3 and TRBJ1-1, with D perhaps matching TRBD1 (6 bases). The CDR3 length is 13 residues. Per the germline V gene, CDR1 is SGHNT and CDR2 is YENEEA. Trimming shortened V by 2 bases and J by 11 bases, and 15 bases separated the two germline ends. The CDR3 sequence: CASSLRSGGAAFF. The DNA for the CDR3 is TGTGCCAGCAGCTTAAGGAGCGGGGGGGCGGCTTTCTTT.

As to this clonotype: A junction end diverges from the germline sequence, so it may reflect a read error. CDR3 sequence (DNA): TGCGCCAGCAGCCAAGTAGCTAGCGGGGGGGCGGCAGACACGCAGTATTTT. Its protein product is CASSQVASGGAADTQYF. The chain has TRBV4-1 and TRBJ2-3; 12 bases are shared with TRBD2. This CDR3 region has 17 residues. Germline CDR1 MGHRA, CDR2 YSYEKL.

The table lists this clonotype with a few counts. V is TRBV7-9 and J is TRBJ2-5; the match to TRBD1 covers 10 bases. The J call may be wrong; the DNA end is better matched by TRBJ2-7. The germline gives CDR1 SEHNR, CDR2 FQNEAQ (reference sequence). The CDR3 is made up of 15 amino acids. CDR3: CASSLDRDRGYEQYF. In DNA form, the CDR3 reads TGTGCCAGCAGCTTAGACCGGGACAGGGGTTACGAGCAGTACTTC.